This T cell receptor beta chain was recorded in a study of CXCR3-negative and CXCR3-positive naive CD8 T cells. Study-wide results and limits: The study found more hydrophobic TRB CDR3s in CXCR3-positive naive cells than in CXCR3-negative naive cells. High diversity, comparable across both naive subsets, contrasted with much lower diversity in memory CD8+ cells. Cryopreserved PBMCs had partly decreased CXCR3 expression; fresh PBMCs were used in most assays.

As to this clonotype: The antigen is undetermined.

The authors made the TRB cDNA libraries by 5' RACE using UMI labels. TCRdb reprocessed the 5' RACE reads, keeping one entry per CDR3 protein, no DNA. The sample shows tens of thousands of distinct CDR3 sequences, and 0.8% sits with its ten largest clones. This clonotype was sampled from a human donor in good health. Some clones in this sample may be carry-over from other donors' samples. The sequenced sample was naive CXCR3+ CD8+ T cells from blood. Subset: CD45RO-CCR7+CD27+CD95- naive CD8+ T cells expressing CXCR3 (TNR3+).

CDR3 protein: CASYGNGTPKAFF. The chain joins TRBV21-1 to TRBJ1-1; the D call of TRBD1 rests on TCRdb alone, since no DNA is present to check it. TRBV21-1 is assigned pseudogene status. This CDR3 has 13 amino acids.